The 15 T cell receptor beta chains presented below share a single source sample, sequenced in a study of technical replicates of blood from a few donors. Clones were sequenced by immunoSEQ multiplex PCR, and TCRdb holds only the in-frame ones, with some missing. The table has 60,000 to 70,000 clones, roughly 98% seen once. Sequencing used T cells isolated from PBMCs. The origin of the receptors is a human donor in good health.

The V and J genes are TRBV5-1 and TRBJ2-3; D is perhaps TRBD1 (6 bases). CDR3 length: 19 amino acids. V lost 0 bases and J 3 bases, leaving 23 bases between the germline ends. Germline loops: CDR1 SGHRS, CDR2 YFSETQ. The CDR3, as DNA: TGCGCCAGCAGCTTGGCCCTTGTTGACCAGGACAGAATTACAGATACGCAGTATTTT. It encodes CASSLALVDQDRITDTQYF.

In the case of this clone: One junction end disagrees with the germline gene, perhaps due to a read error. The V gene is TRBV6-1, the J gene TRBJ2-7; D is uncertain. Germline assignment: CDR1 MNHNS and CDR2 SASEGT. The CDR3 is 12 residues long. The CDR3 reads CASFNLRHPVLF. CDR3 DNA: TGTGCCAGCTTTAACCTCCGACATCCGGTTCTCTTC.

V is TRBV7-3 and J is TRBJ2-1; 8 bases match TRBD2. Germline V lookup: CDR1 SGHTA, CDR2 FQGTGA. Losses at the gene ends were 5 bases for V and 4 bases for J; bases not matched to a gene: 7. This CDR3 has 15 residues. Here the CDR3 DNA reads TGTGCCAGCAGCGTGATAGCGGGGAGTTACAATGAGCAGTTCTTC. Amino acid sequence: CASSVIAGSYNEQFF.

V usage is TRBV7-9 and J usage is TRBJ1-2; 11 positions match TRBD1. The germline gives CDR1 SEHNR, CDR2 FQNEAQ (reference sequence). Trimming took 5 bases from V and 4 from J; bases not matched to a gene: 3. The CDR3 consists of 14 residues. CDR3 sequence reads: CASSPGQGAYGYTF. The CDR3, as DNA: TGTGCCAGCAGCCCAGGACAGGGGGCCTATGGCTACACCTTC.

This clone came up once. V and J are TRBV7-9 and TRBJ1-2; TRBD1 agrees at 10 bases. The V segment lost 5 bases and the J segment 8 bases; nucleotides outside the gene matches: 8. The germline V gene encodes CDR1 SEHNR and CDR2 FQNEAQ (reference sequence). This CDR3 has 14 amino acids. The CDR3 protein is CASSPGTGERGYTF. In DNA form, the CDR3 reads TGTGCCAGCAGCCCCGGGACAGGGGAAAGAGGCTACACCTTC.

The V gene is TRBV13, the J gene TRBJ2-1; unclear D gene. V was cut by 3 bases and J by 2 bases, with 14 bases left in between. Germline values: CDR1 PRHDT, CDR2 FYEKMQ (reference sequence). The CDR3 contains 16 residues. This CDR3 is CASSFSVLAAYNEQFF. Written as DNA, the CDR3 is TGTGCCAGCAGCTTCTCTGTCTTGGCCGCCTACAATGAGCAGTTCTTC.

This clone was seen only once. The CDR3 sequence is CSAPGLAGVGEQFF. Here the CDR3 DNA reads TGCAGCGCACCGGGACTAGCGGGAGTCGGTGAGCAGTTCTTC. This chain joins TRBV29-1 and TRBJ2-1, with 14 bases aligning to TRBD2. There are 14 residues in the CDR3. Germline CDR1 and CDR2: SQVTM and ANQGSEA. The ends lost 7 bases at V and 9 bases at J; junction bases unmatched: 8.

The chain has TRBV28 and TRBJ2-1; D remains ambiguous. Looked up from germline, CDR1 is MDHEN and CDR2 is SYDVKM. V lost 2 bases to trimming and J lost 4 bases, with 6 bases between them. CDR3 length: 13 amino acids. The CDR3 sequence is CASSLNSYNEQFF. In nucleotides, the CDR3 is TGTGCCAGCAGTTTAAACAGTTACAATGAGCAGTTCTTC.

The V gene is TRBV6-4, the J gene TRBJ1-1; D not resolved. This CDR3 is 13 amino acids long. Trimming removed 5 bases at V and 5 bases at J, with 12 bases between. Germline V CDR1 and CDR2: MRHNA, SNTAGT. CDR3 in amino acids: CASSPLPRTEAFF. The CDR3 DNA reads TGTGCCAGCAGTCCCCTGCCGAGGACTGAAGCTTTCTTT.

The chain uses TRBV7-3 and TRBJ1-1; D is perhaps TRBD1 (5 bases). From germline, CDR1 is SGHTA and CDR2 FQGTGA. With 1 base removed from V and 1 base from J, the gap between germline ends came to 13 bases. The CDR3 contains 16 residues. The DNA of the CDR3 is TGTGCCAGCAGCTTAATGGGGGGAGGGCGGAACACTGAAGCTTTCTTT. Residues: CASSLMGGGRNTEAFF.

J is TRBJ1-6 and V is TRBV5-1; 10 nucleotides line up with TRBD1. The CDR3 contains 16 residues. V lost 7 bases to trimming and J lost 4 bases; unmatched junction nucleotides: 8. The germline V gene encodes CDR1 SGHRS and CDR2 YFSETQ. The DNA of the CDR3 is TGCGCCAGCGGTCCTGGGACAGGGGTTTATAATTCACCCCTCCACTTT. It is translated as CASGPGTGVYNSPLHF.

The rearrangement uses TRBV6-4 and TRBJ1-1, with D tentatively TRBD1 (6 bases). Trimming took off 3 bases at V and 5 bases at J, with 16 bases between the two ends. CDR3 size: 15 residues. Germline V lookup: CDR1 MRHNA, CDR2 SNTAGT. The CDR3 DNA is TGTGCCAGCAGTGATCGTAGAGGGGGTTTGACTGAAGCTTTCTTT. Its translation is CASSDRRGGLTEAFF.

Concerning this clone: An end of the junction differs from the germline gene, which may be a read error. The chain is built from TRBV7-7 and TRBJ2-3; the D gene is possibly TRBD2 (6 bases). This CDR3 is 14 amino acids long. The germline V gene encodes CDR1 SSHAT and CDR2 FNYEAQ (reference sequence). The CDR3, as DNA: TGTGCTAGCAGCTTAAGCCCGGGGGAAGCTACGCAGTATTTT. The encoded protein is CASSLSPGEATQYF. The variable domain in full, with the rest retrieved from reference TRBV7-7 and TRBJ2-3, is GAGVSQSPRYKVTKRGQDVTLRCDPISSHATLYWYQQALGQGPEFLTYFNYEAQPDKSGLPSDRFSAERPEGSISTLTIQRTEQRDSAMYRCASSLSPGEATQYFGPGTRLTVL.

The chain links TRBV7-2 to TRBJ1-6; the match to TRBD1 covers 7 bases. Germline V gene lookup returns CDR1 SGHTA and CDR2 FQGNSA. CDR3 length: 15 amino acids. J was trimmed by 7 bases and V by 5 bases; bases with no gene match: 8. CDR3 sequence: CASSHRQGDNSPLHF. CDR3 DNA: TGTGCCAGCAGCCACCGACAGGGCGACAATTCACCCCTCCACTTT.

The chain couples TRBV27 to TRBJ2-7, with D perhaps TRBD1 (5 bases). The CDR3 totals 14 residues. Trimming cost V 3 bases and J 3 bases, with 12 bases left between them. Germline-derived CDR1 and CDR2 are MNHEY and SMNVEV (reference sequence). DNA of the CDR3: TGTGCCAGCAGTTTCCTGGGCAGGGACTACGAGCAGTACTTC. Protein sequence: CASSFLGRDYEQYF.